This T cell receptor beta chain was documented in a study of CD8 T cells in ankylosing spondylitis. Regarding the study as a whole: The disease-linked clones had a CD8+ phenotype and low blood frequencies.

This clonotype has at least ten counts. As yet, its antigen is unknown. Library preparation for TCR beta used quantitative 5'-RACE with molecular barcodes. TCRdb ran MiXCR on the 5' RACE reads and lists one entry per CDR3 protein. The table shows roughly 170,000 distinct CDR3 sequences, with around 9.6% occurring only once. The CDR3 is 14 amino acids. The germline gives CDR1 PRHDT, CDR2 FYEKMQ (reference sequence). V lost 2 bases, J lost 5 bases, and 13 bases lay in between. The source material was blood, either unsorted or a sorted T cell fraction (not recorded which). The chain recombines TRBV13 with TRBJ2-7; no definite D call. This sequence originates from a female donor with ankylosing spondylitis or in good health (not recorded which). The CDR3 DNA reads as TGTGCCAGCAGCTTACGCCTCGAAATGAACGAGCAGTACTTC. Translated: CASSLRLEMNEQYF.